The sequence of this T cell receptor beta chain was determined in a study of T cells in Graves' hyperthyroidism and ophthalmopathy. Notes on the study in general: Most expanded thyroid clonotypes above 0.001 also appeared in blood.

This clonotype occurred a few times. Its antigen remains unknown. At least 3 on the Clinical Activity Score was recorded for ophthalmopathy patients, who also had NOSPECS grade at least 4 and duration under 3 months. Out of around 10 ml of fresh peripheral blood came the PBMCs. RNA transcripts gave rise to amplified TCR beta CDR3 regions. Researchers ran a first-round RT-PCR on the TCR CDR3 using the HTBI primer set. Using its own MiXCR run on the multiplex PCR reads, TCRdb lists one record per CDR3 protein. The sample gives 640,000 or so distinct CDR3 sequences, under 15% of which show up once; around 4% is in the top ten. This TCR was recovered from a woman between 40 and 50 years old with Graves' ophthalmopathy. Sequencing was performed on blood.

The CDR3 DNA is TGTGCCAGCAGCCAACTCGAGGTGGGGGAGACCCAGTACTTC. Translated: CASSQLEVGETQYF. The V and J genes are TRBV3-1 and TRBJ2-5, with D unclear. CDR1 is LGHDT, CDR2 YNNKEL, per germline (reference sequence). This CDR3 contains 14 residues. The V and J ends lost 2 bases and 5 bases respectively, with 12 bases between them.